This T cell receptor beta chain is from a study of T cell changes during pregnancy in multiple sclerosis. TCRdb keeps only in-frame clones here, not all; method: immunoSEQ multiplex PCR. Found here are fewer than 80,000 clones, 90% to 95% of them singletons; the top ten hold roughly 0.3%. This CDR3 has 14 residues. CDR1 SGHTA and CDR2 FQGNSA come from the germline V gene. Between the trimmed V and J ends, which lost 8 bases and 2 bases, there was a span of 15 bases. J is TRBJ2-5 and V is TRBV7-2, with D possibly matching TRBD2 (6 bases). The clonotype was recovered from a female donor in good health, enrolled as a control in a pregnancy study. The input for sequencing was CD4+ T cells from peripheral blood mononuclear cells, taken in the third trimester of pregnancy. The CDR3 DNA reads as TGTGCCAGCTTCCGGGGAGGAGGACAAGAGACCCAGTACTTC. This codes for CASFRGGGQETQYF.